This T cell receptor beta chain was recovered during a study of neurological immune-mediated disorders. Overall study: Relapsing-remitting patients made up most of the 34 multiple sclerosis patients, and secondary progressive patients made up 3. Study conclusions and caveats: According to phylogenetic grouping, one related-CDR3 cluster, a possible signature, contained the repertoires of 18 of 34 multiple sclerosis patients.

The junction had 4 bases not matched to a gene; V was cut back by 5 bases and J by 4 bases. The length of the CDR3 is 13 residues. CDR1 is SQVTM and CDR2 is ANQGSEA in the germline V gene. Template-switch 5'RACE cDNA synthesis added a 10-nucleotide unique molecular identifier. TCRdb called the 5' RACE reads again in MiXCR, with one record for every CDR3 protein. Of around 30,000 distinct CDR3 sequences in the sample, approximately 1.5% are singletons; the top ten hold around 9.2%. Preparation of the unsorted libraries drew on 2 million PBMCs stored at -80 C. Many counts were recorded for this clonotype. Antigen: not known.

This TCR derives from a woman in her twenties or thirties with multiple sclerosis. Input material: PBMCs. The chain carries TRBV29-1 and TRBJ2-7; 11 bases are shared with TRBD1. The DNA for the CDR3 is TGCAGCGTTAAAGGACAGGGGGCGTACGAGCAGTACTTC. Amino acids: CSVKGQGAYEQYF.